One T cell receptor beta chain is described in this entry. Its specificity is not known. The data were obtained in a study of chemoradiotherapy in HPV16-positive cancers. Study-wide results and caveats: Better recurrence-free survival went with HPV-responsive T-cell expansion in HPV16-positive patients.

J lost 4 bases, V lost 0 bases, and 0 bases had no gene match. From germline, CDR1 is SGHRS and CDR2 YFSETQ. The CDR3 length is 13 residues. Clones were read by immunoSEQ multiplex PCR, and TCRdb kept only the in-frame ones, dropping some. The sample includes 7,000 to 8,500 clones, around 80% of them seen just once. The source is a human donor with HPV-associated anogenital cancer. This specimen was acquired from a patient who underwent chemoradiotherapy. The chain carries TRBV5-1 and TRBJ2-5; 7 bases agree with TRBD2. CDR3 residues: CASSLGTRETQYF. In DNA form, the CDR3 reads TGCGCCAGCAGCTTGGGGACTAGAGAGACCCAGTACTTC.